The rows below give T cell receptor beta chains drawn from one sample of a study of CD8 T cells in Susac syndrome. TCRdb itself ran the immunoSEQ multiplex PCR reads through MiXCR, one entry per CDR3 protein. Of roughly 180,000 distinct CDR3 sequences listed, approximately 94% are singletons. The specimen sequenced was CD4+ T cells from PBMCs. These receptors all stem from a human donor in good health. Both conserved end residues are part of each CDR3. D genes are given only for firm matches. Clone size is stated in some rows and not others, as once, few, many or a class when expanded.

V,D,size,J,CDR3,DNA
TRBV27,.,.,TRBJ1-5,CASSIPPGPQHF,TGTGCCAGCAGTATACCGCCGGGGCCCCAGCATTTT
TRBV2,TRBD1,once,TRBJ2-7,CASSRDRGDEQYF,TGTGCCAGCAGTCGGGACAGGGGGGACGAGCAGTACTTC
TRBV12-5,.,.,TRBJ2-5,CASGERVGETQYF,TGTGCTAGTGGCGAGCGGGTCGGGGAGACCCAGTACTTC
TRBV14,.,.,TRBJ2-3,CASSQLQDTQYF,TGTGCCAGCAGCCAACTGCAAGATACGCAGTATTTT
TRBV7-2,TRBD1,.,TRBJ1-5,CASSLQAGQDQPQHF,TGTGCCAGCAGCTTACAAGCTGGACAGGATCAGCCCCAGCATTTT
TRBV6-6,TRBD1,.,TRBJ1-2,CASSYNGQAVGYTF,TGTGCCAGCAGTTACAACGGACAGGCCGTGGGCTACACCTTC
TRBV28,.,once,TRBJ2-1,CASTLTGPDEQFF,TGTGCCAGTACTTTGACGGGGCCAGATGAGCAGTTCTTC
TRBV18,TRBD1,.,TRBJ2-1,CASSPLWTGDNEQFF,TGTGCCAGCTCACCACTTTGGACAGGGGACAATGAGCAGTTCTTC
TRBV30,.,.,TRBJ2-5,CAWSVLTSETQYF,TGTGCCTGGAGTGTTTTGACTTCGGAGACCCAGTACTTC
TRBV7-6,.,.,TRBJ2-5,CASSPGPGRETQYF,TGTGCCAGCAGCCCCGGACCCGGGAGAGAGACCCAGTACTTC
TRBV27,.,.,TRBJ2-1,CASTYAAGNEQFF,TGTGCCAGCACCTACGCCGCAGGGAACGAGCAGTTCTTC
TRBV20-1,.,few,TRBJ2-5,CSASLGETQYF,TGCAGTGCTAGCCTGGGGGAGACCCAGTACTTC
TRBV20-1,.,.,TRBJ1-5,CSARVSGGPTPQHF,TGCAGTGCTAGAGTTTCCGGGGGGCCGACGCCCCAGCATTTT
TRBV27,.,few,TRBJ2-5,CASSFSPPETQYF,TGTGCCAGCAGTTTTAGCCCCCCAGAGACCCAGTACTTC
TRBV20-1,.,.,TRBJ1-1,CSARTPDQAFF,TGCAGTGCTAGGACACCAGATCAAGCTTTCTTT
TRBV24-1,.,.,TRBJ2-5,CATSDGRNQETQYF,TGTGCCACCAGTGATGGCCGCAACCAAGAGACCCAGTACTTC
TRBV14,TRBD2,.,TRBJ2-1,CASSQWTSGHNEQFF,TGTGCCAGCAGCCAATGGACTAGCGGGCACAATGAGCAGTTCTTC
TRBV19,.,.,TRBJ2-1,CASSIEWSSYNEQFF,TGTGCCAGTAGTATTGAGTGGAGCTCCTACAATGAGCAGTTCTTC
TRBV30,.,.,TRBJ1-1,CAWSVSTEAFF,TGTGCCTGGAGTGTCTCCACTGAAGCTTTCTTT
TRBV20-1,TRBD1,.,TRBJ2-7,CSGSGDRASYEQYF,TGCAGTGGTAGTGGGGACAGGGCTTCCTACGAGCAGTACTTC
TRBV18,TRBD1,.,TRBJ2-1,CASSLLQDREMFF,TGTGCCAGCTCACTGCTACAGGACAGGGAAATGTTCTTC
TRBV30,TRBD2,.,TRBJ2-2,CAWLAGLTNTGELFF,TGTGCCTGGCTAGCGGGCCTTACGAACACCGGGGAGCTGTTTTTT
TRBV2,TRBD2,.,TRBJ2-1,CASYGRLAVYNEQFF,TGTGCCAGCTATGGGCGTCTAGCGGTGTACAATGAGCAGTTCTTC
TRBV30,.,.,TRBJ2-1,CAWSPDWDYNEQFF,TGTGCCTGGAGTCCGGACTGGGATTACAATGAGCAGTTCTTC
TRBV7-2,TRBD1,.,TRBJ1-5,CASSLGQGSQPQHF,TGTGCCAGCAGCTTGGGACAGGGGAGTCAGCCCCAGCATTTT
TRBV20-1,.,.,TRBJ2-6,CSALGSGANVLTF,TGCAGTGCTTTAGGGTCTGGGGCCAACGTCCTGACTTTC
TRBV9,.,once,TRBJ2-1,CASSQGETILPNEQFF,TGTGCCAGCAGCCAGGGAGAAACAATTCTTCCCAATGAGCAGTTCTTC
TRBV9,TRBD2,once,TRBJ2-1,CASSPRTSGNGNEQFF,TGTGCCAGCAGCCCGCGGACTAGCGGGAATGGAAATGAGCAGTTCTTC
TRBV4-3,TRBD2,.,TRBJ2-1,CASSHRQTSSGRAGDEQFF,TGCGCCAGCAGCCATCGACAGACAAGCAGCGGGAGGGCCGGGGATGAGCAGTTCTTC
TRBV2,TRBD1,.,TRBJ2-7,CASSRQGLYEQYF,TGTGCCAGCAGCCGACAGGGCCTTTACGAGCAGTACTTC
TRBV5-1,.,.,TRBJ1-5,CASSLVPGSDPQHF,TGCGCCAGCAGCTTGGTACCAGGGAGCGACCCCCAGCATTTT
TRBV30,.,.,TRBJ1-5,CAWSNPVVQPQHF,TGTGCCTGGAGTAACCCCGTGGTTCAGCCCCAGCATTTT
TRBV9,TRBD1,.,TRBJ1-2,CASSVDRGGYYGYTF,TGTGCCAGCAGTGTCGACAGGGGAGGTTACTATGGCTACACCTTC
TRBV27,.,.,TRBJ2-5,CASSYVALETQYF,TGTGCCAGCAGCTACGTGGCGTTGGAGACCCAGTACTTC
TRBV28,.,.,TRBJ2-1,CASRGFLAREQFF,TGTGCCAGCAGGGGTTTTCTTGCGCGGGAGCAGTTCTTC
TRBV7-9,.,once,TRBJ2-7,CASSFVRLNEQYF,TGTGCCAGCAGCTTCGTCCGACTCAACGAGCAGTACTTC
TRBV3-1,.,few,TRBJ2-5,CASSGLQETQYF,TGTGCCTCATCAGGTCTCCAAGAGACCCAGTACTTC
TRBV7-9,TRBD1,.,TRBJ2-7,CASSSDRGHEQYF,TGTGCCAGCAGCTCGGACAGGGGCCACGAGCAGTACTTC
TRBV6-2/TRBV6-3,.,.,TRBJ2-5,CASSYSASGVETQYF,TGTGCCAGCAGTTACTCGGCTAGTGGTGTTGAGACCCAGTACTTC
TRBV7-2,TRBD1,few,TRBJ2-1,CASRPGTGDNEQFF,TGTGCCAGCAGGCCCGGGACAGGGGACAATGAGCAGTTCTTC
TRBV20-1,.,.,TRBJ1-3,CSARDREFTIYF,TGCAGTGCTAGAGATCGGGAGTTCACCATATATTTT
TRBV15,.,.,TRBJ2-6,CATGTSGANVLTF,TGTGCCACCGGGACTTCTGGGGCCAACGTCCTGACTTTC
TRBV29-1,.,.,TRBJ2-3,CSVRQGGTDTQYF,TGCAGCGTACGACAGGGAGGGACAGATACGCAGTATTTT
TRBV7-8,TRBD1,.,TRBJ2-5,CASSGEDRQETQYF,TGTGCCAGCAGCGGAGAGGACAGGCAGGAGACCCAGTACTTC
TRBV5-1,.,once,TRBJ2-2,CASSPLPLDTNTGELFF,TGCGCCAGCAGCCCGCTCCCTCTAGATACGAACACCGGGGAGCTGTTTTTT
TRBV2,.,.,TRBJ2-3,CASNRRSTDTQYF,TGTGCCAGCAACCGGCGGAGCACAGATACGCAGTATTTT
TRBV29-1,TRBD2,.,TRBJ2-1,CSVEGWAGGDEQFF,TGCAGCGTTGAAGGGTGGGCGGGGGGCGATGAGCAGTTCTTC
TRBV3-1,.,once,TRBJ2-3,CASSQDWATDTQYF,TGTGCCAGCAGCCAAGATTGGGCGACAGATACGCAGTATTTT
TRBV24-1,TRBD1,.,TRBJ1-1,CATSDWTGTEAFF,TGTGCCACCAGTGATTGGACAGGCACTGAAGCTTTCTTT
TRBV20-1,TRBD2,.,TRBJ2-6,CSARRGLAGAGANVLTF,TGCAGTGCTAGACGGGGACTAGCGGGAGCTGGGGCCAACGTCCTGACTTTC